These 6 T cell receptor beta chains were sequenced from one sample in a study of yellow fever vaccine responses in identical twins. Each CDR3 protein is one row after TCRdb ran MiXCR on the RT-PCR reads. Among some 3,900 distinct CDR3 sequences listed, approximately 71% were seen once. The sequences come from T cells from blood (PBMCs), unsorted or a sorted subset (not recorded which), collected before or after yellow fever vaccination (not recorded which). These receptors all stem from a woman younger than 35 who received the yellow fever vaccine.

The chain carries TRBV29-1 and TRBJ2-7; D is possibly TRBD1 or TRBD2 (5 bases each). Germline assignment: CDR1 SQVTM and CDR2 ANQGSEA. The length of the CDR3 is 14 residues. V dropped 5 bases and J dropped 0 bases, with 14 bases sitting between them. The CDR3 spells CSVRDHQSSYEQYF. For the CDR3, the DNA is TGCAGCGTTAGGGACCACCAGAGCTCCTACGAGCAGTACTTC.

The genes are TRBV4-3 and TRBJ2-7; 10 bases agree with TRBD2. Per germline, CDR1 LGHNA and CDR2 YSLEER. V lost 0 bases and J lost 0; bases outside the gene matches: 5. The CDR3 extends over 17 amino acids. CDR3 region: CASSQDGSGRLSYEQYF. The CDR3 nucleotides are TGCGCCAGCAGCCAAGATGGTAGCGGGAGGCTCTCCTACGAGCAGTACTTC.

The chain combines TRBV10-3 with TRBJ1-5; D is unclear. Germline lookup yields CDR1 ENHRY and CDR2 SYGVKD. V lost 2 bases to trimming and J lost 4 bases, with 6 bases between them. The CDR3 extends over 13 amino acids. DNA of the CDR3: TGTGCCATCAGTGAGCCCTTTAATCAGCCCCAGCATTTT. Residues: CAISEPFNQPQHF.

With respect to this clonotype: Germline and junction disagree at one end, which may indicate a read error. The CDR3 here is CASSRLAENSGELFF. CDR3 coding DNA: TGTGCCAGCAGCCGACTAGCGGAGAACAGCGGGGAGCTGTTTTTT. The chain is built from TRBV28 and TRBJ2-2; 9 bases are shared with TRBD2. The CDR3 spans 15 residues. Germline V gene sequence: CDR1 MDHEN, CDR2 SYDVKM.

This clonotype was observed a handful of times. The CDR3 DNA reads TGTGCCAGCAGTTTTGGGCAGCCTGAGCAGTTCTTC. Its translation: CASSFGQPEQFF. This chain links TRBV12-3 or TRBV12-4 with TRBJ2-1; D unresolved. The V end lost 3 bases, the J end lost 9 bases, and 9 bases lay between the germline ends. The CDR3 is made up of 12 amino acids.

V usage is TRBV2 and J usage is TRBJ2-2, with TRBD1 as a possible D gene (6 bases). Trimming took 10 bases from V and 6 from J, leaving 18 bases between them. The germline CDR1 and CDR2 sequences are SNHLY and FYNNEI. The CDR3 is made up of 14 amino acids. The CDR3 region is CAKGTQTNPGELFF. The CDR3 nucleotides read TGTGCCAAGGGGACACAAACCAACCCCGGGGAGCTGTTTTTT.